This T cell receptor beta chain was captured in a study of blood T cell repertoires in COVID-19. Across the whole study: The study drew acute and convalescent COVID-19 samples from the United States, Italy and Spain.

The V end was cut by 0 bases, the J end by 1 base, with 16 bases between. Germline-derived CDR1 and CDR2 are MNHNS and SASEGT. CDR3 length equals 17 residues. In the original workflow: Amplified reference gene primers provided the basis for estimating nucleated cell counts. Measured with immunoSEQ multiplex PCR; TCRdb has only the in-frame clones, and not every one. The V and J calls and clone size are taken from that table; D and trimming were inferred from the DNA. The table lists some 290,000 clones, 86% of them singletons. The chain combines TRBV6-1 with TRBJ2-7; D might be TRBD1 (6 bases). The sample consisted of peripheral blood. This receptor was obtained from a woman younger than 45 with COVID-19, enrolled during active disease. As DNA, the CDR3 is TGTGCCAGCAGTGAAGCGTGGGCAGGCCAGGGGTCCTACGAGCAGTACTTC. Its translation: CASSEAWAGQGSYEQYF.